Each of the 26 T cell receptor beta chains below was sequenced from the same sample in a study of esophageal squamous cell carcinoma under preoperative chemotherapy. Time point: before preoperative PTX-NDP chemotherapy. TCRdb redid the calling of the PCR reads with MiXCR, one entry per CDR3 protein. Altogether fewer than 15,000 distinct CDR3 sequences are present, around half being singletons, with the ten largest covering around 15%. Sampling was conducted from a patient given preoperative chemotherapy. These receptors all stem from a human donor with esophageal squamous cell carcinoma. The donor label of this sample is uncertain.

This clonotype was seen only a few times. The CDR3 coding sequence is TGTGCCAGCAGTATGCAGGATAGCAATCAGCCCCAGCATTTT. Translated: CASSMQDSNQPQHF. V usage is TRBV6-1 and J usage is TRBJ1-5; D not resolved. The CDR3 loop spans 14 amino acids. The germline V gene encodes CDR1 MNHNS and CDR2 SASEGT. Trimming shortened V by 5 bases and J by 0 bases, and 8 bases separated the two germline ends.

The rearrangement joins TRBV4-1 to TRBJ2-1; no reliable D call. CDR1 MGHRA and CDR2 YSYEKL come from the germline V gene. The V end was cut by 1 base, the J end by 9 bases, with 10 bases between. The CDR3 totals 13 residues. CDR3 DNA sequence: TGCGCCAGCAGCCAAGCCCCGACTCTTGAGCAGTTCTTC. This gives the protein CASSQAPTLEQFF.

The chain has TRBV10-3 and TRBJ2-5, with 7 nucleotides matching TRBD1. The J call is in doubt because the DNA end fits TRBJ2-1 better. The CDR3 has 14 residues. The germline V gene has CDR1 ENHRY and CDR2 SYGVKD. Written as DNA, the CDR3 is TGTGCCGCCACCAGGGACAGCGACTTCTACGAGCAGTTCTTC. Amino acid sequence: CAATRDSDFYEQFF.

The chain uses TRBV6-8 and TRBJ2-1, with 12 bases fitting TRBD2. Germline V gives CDR1 MNHGY, CDR2 SAAAGT. CDR3 length equals 17 residues. V trimming: 2 bases; J trimming: 6 bases; junction bases outside the gene matches: 8. The CDR3 sequence: CASSYSPLAGGRNEQFF. In DNA, the CDR3 is TGTGCCAGCAGTTACAGCCCTCTAGCGGGAGGGCGCAATGAGCAGTTCTTC.

The chain recombines TRBV6-5 with TRBJ2-5; 11 bases map to TRBD2. Trimming took 4 bases from V and 11 from J; bases not matched to a gene: 12. Germline V lookup: CDR1 MNHEY, CDR2 SVGAGI. There are 15 residues in the CDR3. For the CDR3, the DNA is TGTGCCAGCAGTTTGACTAGCGGGACCTACAATGAGCAGTACTTC. The encoded protein is CASSLTSGTYNEQYF.

This sequence joins TRBV6-1 and TRBJ1-2, with D perhaps TRBD1 (6 bases). Between the trimmed V and J ends, which lost 4 bases and 1 base, there was a span of 13 bases. The germline gives CDR1 MNHNS, CDR2 SASEGT. This CDR3 has 15 amino acids. In DNA form, the CDR3 reads TGTGCCAGCAGTGTATCTACAGGGATTAACTATGGCTACACCTTC. This gives the protein CASSVSTGINYGYTF.

This clonotype is termed large. V usage is TRBV7-2 and J usage is TRBJ2-1; 9 bases line up with TRBD1. The CDR3 runs 16 residues. Germline loops: CDR1 SGHTA, CDR2 FQGNSA. The V segment lost 2 bases and the J segment 8 bases; nucleotides outside the gene matches: 10. The chain's CDR3 is CASSLNPGQGIDEQFF. CDR3 in DNA: TGTGCCAGCAGCTTAAACCCGGGACAGGGTATCGATGAGCAGTTCTTC.

In its sample, this clonotype was seen a few times. This chain uses TRBV11-2 with TRBJ2-5; D is possibly TRBD2 (5 bases). The CDR3 covers 13 residues. Germline values: CDR1 SGHAT, CDR2 FQNNGV. Trimming pared 2 bases from V and 2 bases from J, leaving 6 bases between. CDR3 coding DNA: TGTGCCAGCAGCTTAAGACTACAAGAGACCCAGTACTTC. Translated: CASSLRLQETQYF.

The chain has TRBV6-1 and TRBJ2-1, with D perhaps TRBD1 or TRBD2 (5 bases each). CDR1 is MNHNS and CDR2 is SASEGT in the germline V gene. The CDR3 runs 13 residues. The ends were cut back, 8 bases at V and 3 bases at J, with 11 bases in the middle. For the CDR3, the DNA is TGTGCCAGCCGGGCAGGGAGCTACAATGAGCAGTTCTTC. Translated, it gives CASRAGSYNEQFF.

The chain couples TRBV12-3 or TRBV12-4 to TRBJ2-2; D is possibly TRBD1 (5 bases). V dropped 3 bases and J dropped 5 bases, with 19 bases sitting between them. This CDR3 comprises 17 residues. CDR3 coding DNA: TGTGCCAGCAGTTTCATTGCTGGGGCTCCAGGGACCGGGGAGCTGTTTTTT. It is translated as CASSFIAGAPGTGELFF.

The chain employs TRBV12-3 or TRBV12-4 and TRBJ2-1; the match to TRBD1 covers 12 bases. The V and J ends lost 6 bases and 10 bases, in that order; junction bases with no gene match: 7. This CDR3 has 14 residues. Written as DNA, the CDR3 is TGTGCCAGCAGGGGACAGGGGGCCGGGTACGAGCAGTTCTTC. This sequence encodes CASRGQGAGYEQFF.

This clonotype ranks as large. The chain joins TRBV6-1 to TRBJ2-1; 10 bases agree with TRBD2. Germline V gene sequence: CDR1 MNHNS, CDR2 SASEGT. The CDR3 runs to 15 residues. With 4 bases clipped from V and 1 base from J, the junction kept 1 base outside the gene matches. DNA for the CDR3: TGTGCCAGCAGTGGTAGCGGGAGGTCCTACAATGAGCAGTTCTTC. Translated, it gives CASSGSGRSYNEQFF.

The gene calls are TRBV4-1 and TRBJ2-3, with 7 positions matching TRBD2. CDR3 length: 15 amino acids. Unmatched junction bases numbered 3, after V lost 1 base and J lost 2 bases. Germline assignment: CDR1 MGHRA and CDR2 YSYEKL. The CDR3 region has the DNA TGCGCCAGCAGCCAAGCCCTAGCGGACACAGATACGCAGTATTTT. Encoded protein: CASSQALADTDTQYF.

This clonotype is medium-sized (0.01 to 0.1%). Because the CDR3 is missing its conserved closing phenylalanine or tryptophan, this is likely a read error. The J gene is TRBJ2-4, the V gene TRBV6-4; D is uncertain. This CDR3 has 13 amino acids. Trimming took 3 bases from V and 13 from J, leaving 16 bases between them. Germline V CDR1 and CDR2: MRHNA, SNTAGT. CDR3 nucleotide sequence: TGTGCCAGCAGTGAAAGTAGTGAGGATGAGCAGTACTTA. Translation gives CASSESSEDEQYL.

CDR3 amino acids: CASSRLAGTYNEQFF. The CDR3 DNA reads TGTGCCAGCAGTAGACTAGCTGGAACCTACAATGAGCAGTTCTTC. The chain links TRBV6-1 to TRBJ2-1; the match to TRBD2 covers 7 bases. J gave up 2 bases and V 5 bases, and 6 bases lay outside the gene matches. The length of the CDR3 is 15 residues. Germline CDR1 and CDR2: MNHNS and SASEGT.

The CDR3 DNA reads TGTGCCAGCAGTTTGAGCTACGGCAGTGAGCAGTACTTC. As protein: CASSLSYGSEQYF. The V call is TRBV27, the J call TRBJ2-5; D is unresolved. V gave up 3 bases and J gave up 11 bases, with 16 bases separating them. CDR1 and CDR2 from the germline V gene are MNHEY and SMNVEV (reference sequence). This CDR3 comprises 13 residues.

With regard to this clonotype: One end of the junction is discordant with germline, which a read error may explain. The rearrangement links TRBV6-1 to TRBJ2-1; either TRBD1 or TRBD2 may fit D (6 bases each). The CDR3 totals 16 residues. The germline V gene encodes CDR1 MNHNS and CDR2 SASEGT. CDR3 sequence reads: CASSRSGAATYDEQFF. Here the CDR3 DNA reads TGTGCCAGCAGCAGGTCGGGGGCCGCCACCTACGATGAGCAGTTTTTC.

CDR3 sequence reads: CASSEGVGPSTYEQYF. The CDR3 nucleotides read TGTGCCAGCAGTGAGGGGGTGGGACCTTCCACCTACGAGCAGTACTTC. The chain links TRBV6-1 to TRBJ2-1; tentatively, D is TRBD1 or TRBD2 (5 bases each). The J call may not be correct, given that the DNA end is closer to TRBJ2-7. The CDR3 extends over 16 amino acids. Germline V gene data show CDR1 as MNHNS and CDR2 as SASEGT.

By sample fraction, this clonotype is large. The genes are TRBV6-1 and TRBJ2-1, with D unclear. The J call may be faulty, since TRBJ2-7 better matches the DNA end. CDR1 is MNHNS, CDR2 SASEGT, per germline. The CDR3 spans 15 residues. The CDR3 DNA sequence: TGTGCCAGCACTGAGGAACCCTCCAATATCGTGGAGCAGTACTTC. It specifies CASTEEPSNIVEQYF.

A word on this clonotype: At one boundary the junction diverges from the germline segment, which might be a read error. The chain links TRBV10-3 to TRBJ2-5; tentative D call: TRBD2 (7 bases). CDR1 and CDR2 (germline): ENHRY, SYGVKD. There are 14 residues in the CDR3. The CDR3 loop reads CAGHAGGGQETQYF. For the CDR3, the DNA is TGTGCGGGGCACGCTGGCGGGGGCCAAGAGACGCAGTATTTC.

This rearrangement joins TRBV6-2 or TRBV6-3 to TRBJ2-4; tentatively, D is TRBD1 (6 bases). There are 17 residues in the CDR3. The V end lost 5 bases, the J end lost 0 bases, and 17 bases lay between the germline ends. Germline CDR1 MNHEY, CDR2 SVGEGT. CDR3 coding DNA: TGTGCCAGCAGTCAGCCCACAGGGTTTGGAGCCAAAAACATTCAGTACTTC. Protein: CASSQPTGFGAKNIQYF.

This clonotype is labeled as medium-sized. The J gene is TRBJ2-1, the V gene TRBV6-1, with 13 bases identical to TRBD2. V was clipped by 5 bases and J by 3 bases; unmatched bases: 10. Germline CDR1 is MNHNS and CDR2 is SASEGT. The CDR3 has 18 amino acids. The CDR3, as DNA: TGTGCCAGCAGTCCTGGGACTAGCGGGGAGGGAAGCTACAATGAGCAGTTCTTC. Encoded protein: CASSPGTSGEGSYNEQFF.

This clonotype was detected only once. A junction boundary mismatches the germline segment, possibly from a read error. CDR3 sequence (DNA): TGTGCCAGCCGGGTGCGAGAGTCCTGGTATTTC. The encoded protein is CASRVRESWYF. The rearrangement uses TRBV6-1 and TRBJ2-5; D is uncertain. Germline V gives CDR1 MNHNS, CDR2 SASEGT. There are 11 residues in the CDR3.

This clonotype was detected once. The CDR3 sequence is CASSAGRGGTDTQYF. The CDR3 bases are TGTGCCAGCAGTGCGGGGAGGGGGGGCACAGATACTCAGTACTTC. The rearrangement uses TRBV6-4 and TRBJ2-3; D may be TRBD2 (7 bases). Judging by the DNA end, TRBJ2-4 fits better; the J call may be wrong. This CDR3 has 15 amino acids. Per the germline V gene, CDR1 is MRHNA and CDR2 is SNTAGT.

The chain employs TRBV7-6 and TRBJ2-3; no clear D. The end of the DNA is better explained by TRBJ2-7, so the J call may be wrong. The CDR3 has 13 residues. Germline V lookup: CDR1 SGHVS, CDR2 FNYEAQ. This CDR3 reads CASSPDPYNEQYF. The CDR3 bases are TGTGCCAGCAGCCCCGACCCCTACAATGAGCAGTACTTC.

The chain joins TRBV10-3 to TRBJ2-4; a possible D gene is TRBD2 (6 bases). The CDR3 is made up of 13 amino acids. Trimming left V 10 bases short and J 1 base short, with 11 bases between. The germline V gene encodes CDR1 ENHRY and CDR2 SYGVKD. The CDR3 coding sequence is TGTGCCACGGGGGTGGGGGCCAAAAACATTCAGTACTTC. Amino acid sequence: CATGVGAKNIQYF.